This is a list of T cell receptor beta chains from one sample in a study of Graves' ophthalmopathy and Graves' hyperthyroidism. MiXCR was run by TCRdb on the multiplex PCR reads, yielding one entry per CDR3 protein. Of roughly 480,000 distinct CDR3 sequences in the sample, approximately 15% were seen once. Sequences were obtained from blood. These receptors originate from a woman aged 25 to 45 with Graves' ophthalmopathy. Both conserved end residues are trimmed from each CDR3.

CDR3,V,J
ASRGQVGNTIY,TRBV6-1,TRBJ1-3
ASSTPGGIRTEAF,TRBV6-1,TRBJ1-1
SAHIPGTRYEQY,TRBV20-1,TRBJ2-7
ASSPTGYDEQY,TRBV5-1,TRBJ2-7
SARLTSGGSYEQY,TRBV20-1,TRBJ2-7
SVAGGYRDTQY,TRBV29-1,TRBJ2-3
ASSLAAGGLAKNIQY,TRBV28,TRBJ2-4
ASSPDRVSSPLH,TRBV6-1,TRBJ1-6
ASGRDSNYGYT,TRBV12-3/TRBV12-4,TRBJ1-2
SVEKGQGVQAF,TRBV29-1,TRBJ1-1
ASSSHGSQNTEAF,TRBV28,TRBJ1-1
ASSQGITAEGTGELF,TRBV4-1,TRBJ2-2
ASEGDNTEAF,TRBV6-1,TRBJ1-1
AISGGGKNIQY,TRBV10-3,TRBJ2-4
ATQGGSTEAF,TRBV19,TRBJ1-1
ASSRIGDSRSYGYT,TRBV19,TRBJ1-2
ASSYSGRRETQY,TRBV6-5,TRBJ2-5
ASSLASPHEQY,TRBV28,TRBJ2-7
ASSDNRGNSPLH,TRBV6-1,TRBJ1-6
ASRGQGGWNTEAF,TRBV12-3/TRBV12-4,TRBJ1-1
ASKGGDSHGYT,TRBV6-1,TRBJ1-2
ATSDNRVGYT,TRBV24-1,TRBJ1-2
AWRRDYGYT,TRBV30,TRBJ1-2
SVEGLEMVYS,TRBV29-1,TRBJ1-2
SAATYDGTPSYEQY,TRBV20-1,TRBJ2-7
ASSEGVYSNQPQH,TRBV2,TRBJ1-5
ASSQGATGGFSNYGYT,TRBV4-1,TRBJ1-2
ASSERSGRETQY,TRBV25-1,TRBJ2-5
SARPGTGGIEAF,TRBV20-1,TRBJ1-1
ASSYSKGQGHLGPSYEQY,TRBV6-2/TRBV6-3,TRBJ2-7
ASSLDGEETQY,TRBV7-8,TRBJ2-5
ATSDSRQHYEQY,TRBV24-1,TRBJ2-7
ASSLGQAVNQPQH,TRBV12-3/TRBV12-4,TRBJ1-5
ASRRSGGRNTGELF,TRBV27,TRBJ2-2